This TCR beta chain was obtained from a study of blood T cell repertoires in COVID-19. Study-level information: Collection of acute and convalescent COVID-19 samples took place in the United States, Italy and Spain.

Under the authors' procedure: Amplified reference gene primers provided the basis for estimating nucleated cell counts. This table comes from immunoSEQ multiplex PCR, and its TCRdb copy is limited to in-frame clones, with some not included. The V and J calls and clone size come from that table; D and trimming were worked out from the DNA. The sample gives 470,000 or so clones, 80% to 90% of which show up once; approximately 2.9% is in the top ten. The CDR3 sequence is 15 residues long. CDR1 and CDR2 from the germline V gene are SGHAT and FQDESV (reference sequence). V dropped 3 bases and J dropped 5 bases, with 17 bases sitting between them.

The sample taken for sequencing was peripheral blood. The chain couples TRBV11-1 to TRBJ2-7; D possibly corresponds to TRBD1 (6 bases). This sequence originates from a human donor in a cohort sampled during active COVID-19. CDR3 nucleotides: TGTGCCAGCAGCTTGGCCAGGGGCCTTTTGGACGAGCAGTACTTC. Translated, it gives CASSLARGLLDEQYF.